This section outlines one TCR beta chain sequence together with its context. Its antigen specificity is not known. No much larger clone is present one base from it, and per-base qualities are unavailable. The time point label here, explained by the study, means: pre-sensitization, week 0. Explained via the paper, the treatment or condition label denotes: therapeutic diphenylcyclopropenone sensitization with weekly scalp DPC. At each patch-test visit, blood was drawn before the patch test was applied. To be eligible, patients had to be aged 18 to 70, diagnosed with alopecia and judged suitable for DPC therapy, while pregnant patients were excluded. Total RNA was extracted from unfractionated whole blood collected in Tempus Blood RNA tubes. Library construction relied on RACE. TCRdb shows the sequencer as NextSeq 500. Library preparation attached unique molecular identifiers to individual cDNA molecules for quantitative, reproducible TCR counting. Each blood RNA sample was used to sequence both TCR alpha and TCR beta chains. As for the original processing: The median number of TCRs per sample was 90,000 to 100,000, ranging from roughly 20,000 to 700,000. V, J and CDR3 annotation of the TCR reads was carried out using the Decombinator software suite. For PS versus PT1 abundance plots, all samples were subsampled to the same number of TCRs (28,000). Expanded TCRs were defined as absent before sensitization and observed at least eight times at the 2-week time point. Starting from the raw public reads, TCRdb applied fastp trimming at Q25, assembled clones with MiXCR and retained in-frame beta chains. CDR3 protein duplicates are merged, each entry listing the most common genes and DNA. These V and J calls are TCRdb output, not the study's own analysis. The sample data list approximately 60,000 distinct CDR3 sequences, and more than 8% of these were observed just once. The top ten hold 9.6% of the sample.

The CDR3 contains 17 residues, cysteine and phenylalanine counted. Just CDR3 DNA is preserved here, 51 bases in frame from base 1. Germline trimming amounts to 3 bases on V and 4 bases on J, with 10 as the count of junction bases outside the gene matches. The germline V gene (reference sequence) gives CDR1 as LNHNV and CDR2 as YYDKDF. The sample belongs to a study of human T cells and chemical hapten exposure (dated by TCRdb to the early 2020s). Regarding the complete study: For sensitization, 2% DPC in acetone was applied to a roughly 2 cm by roughly 2 cm area of upper inner arm skin. The study tracked peripheral blood TCR repertoire changes in vivo during primary and secondary sensitization to the hapten diphenylcyclopropenone (DPC) in alopecia patients. The libraries were sequenced as a pool, and the TCR yield per sample differed mostly because of small variations in library volumes within the pool. Blood was sampled from patients pre-sensitization (week 0) and at 2, 6 and about 24 weeks after DPC sensitization. Patch tests used Finn chambers with 0.01% DPC on the upper back, scored after 6 days by International Contact Dermatitis Research Group standards. Throughout the approximately 22-week study period, patients were also given weekly therapeutic DPC doses on the scalp. Under 30 alopecia patients gave blood for TCR sequencing at one to four time points (pre-sensitization, 2, 6 and 24 weeks). Alopecia areata with under or over 50% scalp involvement, alopecia totalis and alopecia universalis were represented in the patient cohort, which was mostly female. What the work shows at the level of the full study, not this receptor alone: Expanded TCRs formed significantly more large CDR3 similarity clusters than pre-sensitization or healthy control sets, consistent with antigen-driven responses. The number of PT1 expanded TCRs positively correlated with patch test score, significant at thresholds 8, 16 and 32 but not 4. After repeated subsampling, the strength of the expansion versus patch-test correlation and the threshold at which it became significant changed. No change with DPC sensitization was found in the number of TCRs above 1 in 1000 frequency, and no evidence of global repertoire structure alterations was found. Because every patient had alopecia, a presumed autoimmune disease, the patients' immune response might differ from that of healthy individuals.

Sequencing used whole blood, obtained in connection with sensitization to the hapten diphenylcyclopropenone (DPC). This TCR was recovered from a man in his forties with alopecia areata. Some clones in this sample may be carry-over from other donors' samples. The rearranged segments are TRBV15 and TRBJ2-2; 8 central bases correspond to TRBD1. The CDR3 region: CATSSPRGQLGTGELFF. Read as DNA, the sequence is TGTGCCACCAGCAGTCCCAGGGGGCAACTCGGCACCGGGGAGCTGTTTTTT.